These 12 T cell receptor beta chains came from one sample sequenced in a study of T cell responses to AZD1222 COVID-19 vaccine. Some clones are missing from TCRdb's copy, which holds only in-frame ones; the method was immunoSEQ multiplex PCR. The sample carries approximately 130,000 clones, approximately 85% recorded once. Specimen: peripheral blood, collected 28 days after the second dose of the MenACWY control vaccine. Receptors originate from an adult who received the MenACWY meningococcal vaccine as a control.

The chain joins TRBV28 to TRBJ1-1, with no clear D. The length of the CDR3 is 13 residues. CDR1 is MDHEN, CDR2 SYDVKM, per germline. The V gene lost 5 bases and the J gene lost 0 bases, with 7 bases spanning the gap. The CDR3 DNA sequence: TGTGCCAGCAGTGACTTTATGAACACTGAAGCTTTCTTT. Amino acid sequence: CASSDFMNTEAFF.

This chain links TRBV5-1 with TRBJ1-2; 9 nucleotides line up with TRBD1. This CDR3 is built from 14 residues. Germline V lookup: CDR1 SGHRS, CDR2 YFSETQ. V lost 4 bases, J lost 8 bases, and 9 bases stayed unmatched. For the CDR3, the DNA is TGCGCCAGCAGCGCCCGACAGGGGGGGAAAGGCTACACCTTC. This encodes CASSARQGGKGYTF.

V is TRBV2 and J is TRBJ2-3; D might be TRBD2 (6 bases). CDR1 and CDR2 from the germline V gene are SNHLY and FYNNEI. The length of the CDR3 is 14 residues. Trimming took off 4 bases at V and 4 bases at J, with 12 bases between the two ends. The CDR3 nucleotides are TGTGCCAGCAGTGCTTCTAGCGTCGCAGATACGCAGTATTTT. It encodes CASSASSVADTQYF.

The rearrangement uses TRBV6-6 and TRBJ1-5; D remains unclear. V lost 2 bases to trimming and J lost 3 bases, with 2 bases between them. The CDR3 consists of 12 residues. Germline CDR1 reads MNHNY; CDR2 reads SVGAGI (reference sequence). In DNA form, the CDR3 reads TGTGCCAGCAGTTACAACAATCAGCCCCAGCATTTT. The encoded protein is CASSYNNQPQHF.

The gene calls are TRBV6-1 and TRBJ2-7; TRBD2 might be the D (7 bases). Germline assignment: CDR1 MNHNS and CDR2 SASEGT. Trimming stripped 2 bases from V and 3 bases from J, with 11 bases between. The CDR3 is 14 residues long. The CDR3 DNA reads TGTGCCAGCAGTGAAAGGGAGGGGGGCTACGAGCAGTACGTC. Translation: CASSEREGGYEQYV.

V gene TRBV7-2 combines with J gene TRBJ1-2, with D uncertain. V lost 11 bases and J 3 bases, leaving 10 bases between the germline ends. CDR1 and CDR2 from the germline V gene are SGHTA and FQGNSA. There are 11 residues in the CDR3. The CDR3 sequence: CAAGRDYGYTF. DNA of the CDR3: TGTGCCGCCGGCAGAGACTATGGCTACACCTTC.

The chain carries TRBV3-1 (or the pseudogene TRBV3-2) and TRBJ2-2; D call uncertain. Trimming took off 1 base at V and 5 bases at J, with 8 bases between the two ends. The CDR3 is 14 residues long. Germline values: CDR1 LGHDT, CDR2 YNNKEL (reference sequence). CDR3 in DNA: TGTGCCAGCAGCCAAGCCTCTAGGACCGGGGAGCTGTTTTTT. This sequence encodes CASSQASRTGELFF.

J is TRBJ2-1 and V is TRBV5-1; TRBD1 matches 7 bases. The CDR3 covers 15 residues. With V trimmed by 0 bases and J by 3 bases, 3 bases remained unmatched. Germline V gives CDR1 SGHRS, CDR2 YFSETQ. The CDR3 reads CASSLEGDSYNEQFF. CDR3 bases: TGCGCCAGCAGCTTGGAGGGGGACAGCTACAATGAGCAGTTCTTC.

This clone was seen once. The V and J genes are TRBV7-2 and TRBJ2-5, with unresolved D. V was clipped by 5 bases and J by 4 bases, with 14 bases between them. This CDR3 comprises 14 residues. CDR1 and CDR2 from the germline V gene are SGHTA and FQGNSA. The CDR3 nucleotides read TGTGCCAGCAGCCAGAGGAGAGAACGAGAGACCCAGTACTTC. It translates to CASSQRRERETQYF. Looking up the rest from reference TRBV7-2 and TRBJ2-5 gives the full variable domain: GAGVSQSPSNKVTEKGKDVELRCDPISGHTALYWYRQSLGQGLEFLIYFQGNSAPDKSGLPSDRFSAERTGGSVSTLTIQRTQQEDSAVYLCASSQRRERETQYFGPGTRLLVL.

The chain couples TRBV24-1 to TRBJ2-7, with D perhaps matching TRBD1 or TRBD2 (5 bases each). Germline loops: CDR1 KGHDR, CDR2 SFDVKD. V was clipped by 9 bases and J by 4 bases, with 12 bases between them. CDR3 length: 12 residues. The CDR3 DNA sequence: TGTGCCACCGGCCGGGACGCTTACGAGCAGTACTTC. Protein: CATGRDAYEQYF.

The CDR3 loop reads CASSLTRARIAKNIQYF. In nucleotides, the CDR3 is TGTGCCAGCAGCTTAACCCGCGCGAGAATAGCCAAAAACATTCAGTACTTC. The genes are TRBV5-8 and TRBJ2-4, with D unresolved. Germline V gene sequence: CDR1 SGHTS, CDR2 YDEGEE. Trimming took 2 bases from V and 0 from J, leaving 15 bases between them. The CDR3 covers 17 residues.

This chain joins TRBV19 and TRBJ2-4, with D tentatively TRBD2 (6 bases). The V end lost 4 bases, the J end lost 9 bases, and 13 bases lay between the germline ends. Germline V CDR1 and CDR2: LNHDA, SQIVND (reference sequence). The CDR3 covers 13 residues. Here the CDR3 reads CASSRGTAGIQYF. In DNA form, the CDR3 reads TGTGCCAGTAGTAGGGGGACTGCGGGCATTCAGTACTTC.